One sample yielded the 14 T cell receptor beta chains listed below, sequenced in a study of T cell changes during pregnancy in multiple sclerosis. Clones were sequenced by immunoSEQ multiplex PCR, and TCRdb holds only the in-frame ones, with some missing. This table holds tens of thousands of clones, 85% to 95% found once. The material was peripheral blood, obtained after pregnancy. Receptors were obtained from a female donor in good health, enrolled as a control in a pregnancy study.

V usage is TRBV7-6 and J usage is TRBJ1-3; D unresolved. CDR3 length: 15 residues. Trimming cost V 2 bases and J 0 bases, with 8 bases left between them. The germline gives CDR1 SGHVS, CDR2 FNYEAQ. CDR3 sequence: CASSLSSPSGNTIYF. As DNA, the CDR3 is TGTGCCAGCAGCTTATCCAGTCCCTCTGGAAACACCATATATTTT.

V and J are TRBV4-2 and TRBJ2-7; D may be TRBD1 (5 bases). This CDR3 has 13 amino acids. Between the trimmed V and J ends, which lost 0 bases and 2 bases, there was a span of 5 bases. CDR1 is LGHNA, CDR2 YNFKEQ, per germline. CDR3 sequence: CASSQEGAYEQYF. CDR3 in DNA: TGTGCCAGCAGCCAAGAAGGGGCCTACGAGCAGTACTTC.

The chain employs TRBV30 and TRBJ2-7; the match to TRBD1 covers 7 bases. This CDR3 region has 15 residues. Germline values: CDR1 GTSNPN, CDR2 SVGIG (reference sequence). With 0 bases clipped from V and 5 bases from J, the junction kept 10 bases outside the gene matches. This chain's CDR3 is CAWSVQGTSRHEQYF. In DNA, the CDR3 is TGTGCCTGGAGTGTACAGGGGACCTCTCGCCACGAGCAGTACTTC.

The chain carries TRBV5-1 and TRBJ2-5, with TRBD2 matching 11 bases. CDR1 is SGHRS and CDR2 is YFSETQ in the germline V gene. The V and J ends lost 4 bases and 6 bases, in that order; junction bases with no gene match: 5. This CDR3 is 14 amino acids long. CDR3 coding DNA: TGCGCCAGCAGCCCGACTAGCGGGAAAAAGACCCAGTACTTC. Translation gives CASSPTSGKKTQYF. Based on the CDR3 plus reference TRBV5-1 and TRBJ2-5, the full variable domain is KAGVTQTPRYLIKTRGQQVTLSCSPISGHRSVSWYQQTPGQGLQFLFEYFSETQRNKGNFPGRFSGRQFSNSRSEMNVSTLELGDSALYLCASSPTSGKKTQYFGPGTRLLVL.

This clone occurred once. The chain joins TRBV30 to TRBJ2-1, with 8 bases that match TRBD1. Germline V gene lookup returns CDR1 GTSNPN and CDR2 SVGIG (reference sequence). This CDR3 spans 14 amino acids. V dropped 5 bases and J dropped 4; count of bases not matched to a gene: 7. The CDR3 DNA follows: TGTGCCTGGCACCAGGGGGCGTATTACAATGAGCAGTTCTTC. The encoded protein is CAWHQGAYYNEQFF.

The V gene is TRBV4-3, the J gene TRBJ2-3; 9 bases map to TRBD2. V lost 3 bases and J lost 4; bases outside the gene matches: 5. Germline CDR1 and CDR2: LGHNA and YSLEER. There are 15 residues in the CDR3. CDR3 coding DNA: TGCGCCAGCAGCCATTCTGGGACTAGCCCAGATACGCAGTATTTT. It is translated as CASSHSGTSPDTQYF.

As for this clone: A far larger clone is one base from this, pointing to a likely read error. The chain recombines TRBV5-4 with TRBJ2-3; D possibly corresponds to TRBD1 (6 bases). Trimming pared 0 bases from V and 2 bases from J, leaving 13 bases between. Germline assignment: CDR1 SGHNT and CDR2 YYREEE (reference sequence). This CDR3 is 16 amino acids long. The CDR3 region has the DNA TGTGCCAGCAGCTTGGGGGTTGGGACAACCACAGATACGCAGTATTTT. This gives the protein CASSLGVGTTTDTQYF.

CDR3 protein: CATESGGWYQETQYF. CDR3 nucleotide sequence: TGTGCCACCGAAAGCGGGGGATGGTACCAAGAGACCCAGTACTTC. The rearrangement joins TRBV15 to TRBJ2-5, with TRBD2 matching over 8 bases. Germline trimming cut 8 bases from V and 0 bases from J; bases unmatched to any gene: 8. Germline V gene data show CDR1 as LNHNV and CDR2 as YYDKDF (reference sequence). The CDR3 is 15 residues long. The variable domain in full, completed from reference TRBV15 and TRBJ2-5, reads DAMVIQNPRYQVTQFGKPVTLSCSQTLNHNVMYWYQQKSSQAPKLLFHYYDKDFNNEADTPDNFQSRRPNTSFCFLDIRSPGLGDTAMYLCATESGGWYQETQYFGPGTRLLVL.

The chain has TRBV29-1 and TRBJ1-2, with 8 bases identical to TRBD1. Germline V gene sequence: CDR1 SQVTM, CDR2 ANQGSEA. This CDR3 has 14 amino acids. V dropped 1 base and J dropped 5; count of bases not matched to a gene: 6. DNA of the CDR3: TGCAGCGTTGAAGCCAAGGGGACAGGTTATGGCTACACCTTC. Protein product: CSVEAKGTGYGYTF.

J is TRBJ2-7 and V is TRBV28, with 8 positions matching TRBD2. CDR1 and CDR2 (germline): MDHEN, SYDVKM. With 5 bases clipped from V and 4 bases from J, the junction kept 10 bases outside the gene matches. The CDR3 has 15 residues. CDR3 in DNA: TGTGCCAGCAGTACCCCCAGGGCTAGCGGGTACGAGCAGTACTTC. Protein: CASSTPRASGYEQYF.

The chain joins TRBV7-2 to TRBJ2-5, with TRBD2 identical over 11 bases. Germline CDR1 is SGHTA and CDR2 is FQGNSA. After removal of 2 bases from V and 5 bases from J, the junction contained 10 bases not matched to a gene. The CDR3 is made up of 17 amino acids. The CDR3 sequence is CASSLSRSGGARETQYF. For the CDR3, the DNA is TGTGCCAGCAGCTTAAGTCGTAGCGGGGGGGCGAGGGAGACCCAGTACTTC.

The rearrangement joins TRBV11-2 to TRBJ1-6, with 8 positions matching TRBD1. Germline assignment: CDR1 SGHAT and CDR2 FQNNGV. Germline trimming cut 5 bases from V and 3 bases from J; bases unmatched to any gene: 3. The CDR3 length is 15 residues. CDR3 residues: CASSLQGGYNSPLHF. As DNA, the CDR3 is TGTGCCAGCAGCCTACAGGGGGGCTATAATTCACCCCTCCACTTT.

The chain combines TRBV25-1 with TRBJ1-4; the D gene is possibly TRBD1 (5 bases). V was cut by 1 base and J by 4 bases, with 13 bases left in between. CDR1 is MGHDK and CDR2 is SYGVNS in the germline V gene. The CDR3 runs 16 residues. CDR3 sequence: CASSESWGRDNEKLFF. The CDR3 DNA follows: TGTGCCAGCAGTGAATCGTGGGGCAGAGATAATGAAAAACTGTTTTTT.

Only one count was recorded for this clone. The V call is TRBV19, the J call TRBJ1-3, with D possibly TRBD1 on 5 matching bases. V gave up 9 bases and J gave up 8 bases, with 20 bases separating them. This CDR3 has 14 amino acids. Germline CDR1 is LNHDA and CDR2 is SQIVND (reference sequence). The CDR3 here is CASNFGRDTDTIYF. The CDR3 DNA reads as TGTGCCAGCAACTTTGGCAGGGATACGGACACCATATATTTT.